Presented here are 21 T cell receptor beta chains from one specimen sequenced in a study of vaccination and CD4 T cells after COVID-19 (dated by TCRdb to the early 2020s). No antigen has been identified for these receptors. The library came from PCR. Sequencing instrument: Illumina iSeq 100. DNA from cultured CD4+ T cells was subjected to TCR sequencing with the Oncomine TCR Beta short-read assay at the Johns Hopkins FTIC core. The public reads were quality trimmed at Q25 with fastp and then assembled into clones with MiXCR by TCRdb, keeping productive beta chains. Each CDR3 protein appears once, grouped with its most common genes and DNA. Within this sample are under 20,000 distinct CDR3 sequences, with around 53% of them counted one time only. Approximately 9.9% of the sample comes from the top ten. In the paper's terms, the treatment or condition label means: approximately nine-day PBMC culture with coronavirus spike peptide pools or control peptides (ViraFEST assay).

Sample: CD4+ T cells from blood, cultured in vitro. The receptors come from a human donor who had recovered from COVID-19.

The chain joins TRBV10-3 to TRBJ1-1; D not certain. Germline CDR1 reads ENHRY; CDR2 reads SYGVKD. Trimming took off 2 bases at V and 5 bases at J, with 9 bases between the two ends. The CDR3 loop spans 13 amino acids. The CDR3 coding sequence is TGTGCCATCAGTGAGGAGGCAGAGACTGAAGCTTTCTTT. Its protein is CAISEEAETEAFF.

The CDR3 sequence is CSALGGYTGELFF. In nucleotides, the CDR3 is TGCAGTGCGCTCGGGGGTTACACCGGGGAGCTGTTTTTT. The chain combines TRBV20-1 with TRBJ2-2; the D gene is possibly TRBD2 (6 bases). The CDR3 is made up of 13 amino acids. The V end lost 6 bases, the J end lost 3 bases, and 11 bases lay between the germline ends. CDR1 DFQATT and CDR2 SNEGSKA come from the germline V gene (reference sequence).

The chain recombines TRBV20-1 with TRBJ1-5; possibly TRBD1 for D (6 bases). This CDR3 contains 13 residues. CDR1 and CDR2 (germline): DFQATT, SNEGSKA (reference sequence). Trimming left V 6 bases short and J 3 bases short, with 12 bases between. DNA for the CDR3: TGCAGTGCAAACCGGGACATCAATCAGCCCCAGCATTTT. This sequence encodes CSANRDINQPQHF.

CDR3 loop: CASSRSGGNNQPQHF. The CDR3, as DNA: TGTGCCAGCAGTCGCTCCGGAGGGAACAATCAGCCCCAGCATTTT. V is TRBV7-9 and J is TRBJ1-5; unclear D gene. Germline V gives CDR1 SEHNR, CDR2 FQNEAQ (reference sequence). Trimming removed 6 bases from V and 3 bases from J, with 15 bases in between. The CDR3 sequence is 15 residues long. Full variable domain (outside the CDR3, taken from reference TRBV7-9 and TRBJ1-5): DTGVSQNPRHKITKRGQNVTFRCDPISEHNRLYWYRQTLGQGPEFLTYFQNEAQLEKSRLLSDRFSAERPKGSFSTLEIQRTEQGDSAMYLCASSRSGGNNQPQHFGDGTRLSIL.

This clonotype was picked up a small number of times. The chain employs TRBV21-1 and TRBJ2-5. TRBV21-1 is listed as a pseudogene. The CDR3 consists of 19 residues. CDR3 nucleotide sequence: TGTGCCAGCAGCAAAGAGTTGGGCAGCTCTACAGACCTAGGGGAGACCCAGTACTTC. Its translation: CASSKELGSSTDLGETQYF.

V is TRBV25-1 and J is TRBJ1-1, with D possibly TRBD1 on 5 matching bases. Germline loops: CDR1 MGHDK, CDR2 SYGVNS. Trimming removed 8 bases from V and 4 bases from J, with 17 bases in between. The CDR3 is 14 residues long. CDR3 in amino acids: CASRPENRLTEAFF. For the CDR3, the DNA is TGTGCCAGCCGGCCCGAGAACAGGCTCACTGAAGCTTTCTTT.

This clonotype is medium-sized by share. Compared with germline, one end of the junction differs, possibly owing to a read error. The V gene is TRBV30, the J gene TRBJ2-1; D may be TRBD2 (6 bases). The CDR3 is made up of 12 amino acids. From germline, CDR1 is GTSNPN and CDR2 SVGIG (reference sequence). In nucleotides, the CDR3 is TGTGCCTGGAGTGTTTCGGCGGGAAGAGGGATCTTC. It specifies CAWSVSAGRGIF.

The genes are TRBV10-3 and TRBJ1-2; weak D call: TRBD1 (5 bases). Germline V gene lookup returns CDR1 ENHRY and CDR2 SYGVKD. V lost 10 bases and J lost 0, with 15 bases in between. This CDR3 is 14 amino acids long. The CDR3 DNA reads as TGTGCCAATACAGGAGATCCGTCTAACTATGGCTACACCTTC. It encodes CANTGDPSNYGYTF.

The chain recombines TRBV6-1 with TRBJ2-1, with 7 bases identical to TRBD2. V was clipped by 5 bases and J by 7 bases; unmatched bases: 11. Germline assignment: CDR1 MNHNS and CDR2 SASEGT. This CDR3 is 15 amino acids long. The CDR3: CASSLAELEGNEQFF. Written as DNA, the CDR3 is TGTGCCAGCAGTCTAGCGGAACTCGAGGGAAATGAGCAGTTCTTC.

This clonotype was seen more than once but under ten times. An end of the junction differs from the germline gene, which may be a read error. The J gene is TRBJ1-2, the V gene TRBV7-3; no reliable D call. Per germline, CDR1 SGHTA and CDR2 FQGTGA. The CDR3 is 8 amino acids. The CDR3 DNA sequence: TGTGCCAGCAGCTTCCCGTACTTC. Translated, it gives CASSFPYF.

The chain employs TRBV30 and TRBJ2-2; 7 bases map to TRBD1. Germline V lookup: CDR1 GTSNPN, CDR2 SVGIG (reference sequence). The CDR3 length is 14 residues. Trimming removed 3 bases from V and 6 bases from J; junction bases left unmatched: 7. The CDR3: CAWRGYQGAGELFF. CDR3 in DNA: TGTGCCTGGAGAGGATATCAGGGGGCCGGGGAGCTGTTTTTT.

Regarding this clonotype: A read error may produce the germline difference seen at one junction end. The chain is built from TRBV6-1 and TRBJ1-5; a weak D match, TRBD1 (5 bases). Germline CDR1 and CDR2: MNHNS and SASEGT. The CDR3 runs 16 residues. In DNA form, the CDR3 reads TGTGCCAGCAGTGAAGAGGCAGGGTTGAGCAATCGGCCCCAGCATTTT. Translated, it gives CASSEEAGLSNRPQHF.

This chain connects TRBV7-9 to TRBJ1-1, with 9 bases identical to TRBD1. The CDR3 sequence is 17 residues long. V dropped 3 bases and J dropped 5; count of bases not matched to a gene: 13. Germline CDR1 SEHNR, CDR2 FQNEAQ (reference sequence). The DNA of the CDR3 is TGTGCCAGCAGCTTCATGGGGGCGACTGACAGGGGGACTGAAGCTTTCTTT. It specifies CASSFMGATDRGTEAFF.

The rearrangement uses TRBV12-3 or TRBV12-4 and TRBJ1-1; maybe TRBD1 (5 bases). CDR3 length: 15 amino acids. Trimming took 2 bases from V and 4 from J, leaving 14 bases between them. Written as DNA, the CDR3 is TGTGCCAGCAGTTTACGGCAGGGCTGGACCACTGAAGCTTTCTTT. Translation: CASSLRQGWTTEAFF.

This sequence joins TRBV28 and TRBJ2-7; 12 bases are shared with TRBD1. The CDR3 extends over 16 amino acids. V shed 3 bases, J shed 7 bases, and the junction held 10 bases outside the gene matches. CDR1 is MDHEN and CDR2 is SYDVKM in the germline V gene. For the CDR3, the DNA is TGTGCCAGCAGTTTTCCGGGACAGGGGGCCGCGGGGGAGCAGTACTTC. Translated, it gives CASSFPGQGAAGEQYF.

The chain recombines TRBV6-1 with TRBJ2-1; possible D gene TRBD2, 6 bases. Germline CDR1 MNHNS, CDR2 SASEGT. The CDR3 length is 16 residues. V lost 5 bases and J 10 bases, leaving 24 bases between the germline ends. The DNA for the CDR3 is TGTGCCAGCAGTACCAGTCTTACGGGAGCCATTTGGGAGCAGTTCTTC. The encoded protein is CASSTSLTGAIWEQFF.

The chain uses TRBV6-2 or TRBV6-3 and TRBJ2-3, with D possibly being TRBD1 or TRBD2 (6 bases each). Trimming removed 2 bases at V and 0 bases at J, with 12 bases between. Germline-derived CDR1 and CDR2 are MNHEY and SVGEGT. The CDR3 is 16 amino acids. CDR3 sequence: CASSYGGLPSTDTQYF. The CDR3 nucleotides are TGTGCCAGCAGTTACGGGGGGCTTCCTAGCACAGATACGCAGTATTTT.

The rearrangement uses TRBV18 and TRBJ2-3, with 8 bases aligning to TRBD1. There are 13 residues in the CDR3. Germline V gives CDR1 KGHSH, CDR2 LQKENI. The ends lost 5 bases at V and 6 bases at J; junction bases unmatched: 4. The CDR3 DNA reads as TGTGCCAGCTCAAATCAGGGGGCGGATACGCAGTATTTT. Protein sequence: CASSNQGADTQYF. The full variable domain, in which reference TRBV18 and TRBJ2-3 provide the parts outside the CDR3, is NAGVMQNPRHLVRRRGQEARLRCSPMKGHSHVYWYRQLPEEGLKFMVYLQKENIIDESGMPKERFSAEFPKEGPSILRIQQVVRGDSAAYFCASSNQGADTQYFGPGTRLTVL.

V gene TRBV30 combines with J gene TRBJ2-5; D remains unclear. CDR1 is GTSNPN, CDR2 SVGIG, per germline (reference sequence). The CDR3 is 15 amino acids. Trimming took off 1 base at V and 4 bases at J, with 16 bases between the two ends. The DNA for the CDR3 is TGTGCCTGGAGTGAGGGCAGGTCGGATCCAGAGACCCAGTACTTC. Its translation is CAWSEGRSDPETQYF.

The chain has TRBV29-1 and TRBJ2-7, with TRBD2 as a possible D gene (6 bases). The CDR3 is made up of 11 amino acids. The V and J ends lost 7 bases and 3 bases respectively, with 10 bases between them. Germline V gives CDR1 SQVTM, CDR2 ANQGSEA. In DNA form, the CDR3 reads TGCAGCGCCGGACTACTCTACGAGCAGTACTTC. Protein product: CSAGLLYEQYF.

This clonotype has more than one count but fewer than ten. The gene calls are TRBV7-2 and TRBJ2-1; TRBD1 matches 7 bases. Germline V gene lookup returns CDR1 SGHTA and CDR2 FQGNSA. Germline trimming cut 5 bases from V and 4 bases from J; bases unmatched to any gene: 5. The CDR3 sequence is 14 residues long. The DNA for the CDR3 is TGTGCCAGCAGCCCCGGACAGGCTTACAATGAGCAGTTCTTC. Protein: CASSPGQAYNEQFF.